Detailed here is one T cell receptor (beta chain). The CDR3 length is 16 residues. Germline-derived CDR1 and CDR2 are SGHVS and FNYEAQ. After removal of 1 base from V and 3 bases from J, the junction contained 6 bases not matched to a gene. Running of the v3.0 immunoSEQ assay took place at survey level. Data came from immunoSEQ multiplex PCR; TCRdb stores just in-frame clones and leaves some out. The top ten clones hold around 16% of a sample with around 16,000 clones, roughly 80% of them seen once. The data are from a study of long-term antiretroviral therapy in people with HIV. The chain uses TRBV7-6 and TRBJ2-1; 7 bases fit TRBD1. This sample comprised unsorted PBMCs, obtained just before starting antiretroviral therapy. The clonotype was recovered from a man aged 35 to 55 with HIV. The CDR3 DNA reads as TGTGCCAGCAGCTTAGGAGGGGGCGCGCTCTACAATGAGCAGTTCTTC. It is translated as CASSLGGGALYNEQFF.